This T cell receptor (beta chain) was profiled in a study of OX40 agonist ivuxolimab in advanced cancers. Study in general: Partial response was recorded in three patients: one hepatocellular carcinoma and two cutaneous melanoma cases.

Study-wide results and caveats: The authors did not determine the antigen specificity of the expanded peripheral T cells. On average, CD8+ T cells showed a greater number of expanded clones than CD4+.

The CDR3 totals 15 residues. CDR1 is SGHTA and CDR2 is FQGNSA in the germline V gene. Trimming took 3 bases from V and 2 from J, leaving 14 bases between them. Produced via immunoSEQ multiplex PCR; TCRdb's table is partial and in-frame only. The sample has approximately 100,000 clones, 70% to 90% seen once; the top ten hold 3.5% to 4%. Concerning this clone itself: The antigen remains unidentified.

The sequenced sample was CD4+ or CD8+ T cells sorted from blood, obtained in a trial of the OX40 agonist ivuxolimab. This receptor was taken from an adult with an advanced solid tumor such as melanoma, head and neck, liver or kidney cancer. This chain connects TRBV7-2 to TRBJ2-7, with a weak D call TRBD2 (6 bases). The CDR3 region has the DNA TGTGCCAGCAGCTTCCGGACTACACCTCCCTACGAGCAGTACTTC. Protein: CASSFRTTPPYEQYF.